One and the same sample provided the 18 T cell receptor beta chains below, sequenced in a study of T-cell reconstitution after alpha-beta-depleted transplantation in children. Unique molecular identifiers were incorporated during preparation of the TCRbeta library. TCRdb used MiXCR to reprocess the PCR reads, holding one entry per CDR3 protein. The data contain just over 950,000 distinct CDR3 sequences, less than 30% of them seen just once; the ten biggest clones take up 28%. The sample here was PBMCs, mostly from graft donor cells, taken 360 days after TCRalphabeta/CD19-depleted stem cell transplant. All receptors derive from a boy under three years old who had a stem cell transplant for SCID, so the T cells may come from the graft donor.

This clonotype was detected many times. The chain uses TRBV27 and TRBJ2-1; D unclear. Germline V gene data show CDR1 as MNHEY and CDR2 as SMNVEV (reference sequence). CDR3 length equals 13 residues. V was pared by 3 bases and J by 8 bases, with 11 bases between. Here the CDR3 reads CASSLSIRHEQFF. CDR3 nucleotides: TGTGCCAGCAGTTTGTCGATACGCCATGAGCAGTTCTTC.

The V gene is TRBV29-1, the J gene TRBJ1-4; tentatively, D is TRBD1 (5 bases). This CDR3 is built from 11 residues. The germline CDR1 and CDR2 sequences are SQVTM and ANQGSEA. The V end was cut by 8 bases, the J end by 13 bases, with 17 bases between. The CDR3 spells CSSRWGLSLFF. The CDR3 nucleotides are TGCAGCAGTCGATGGGGGTTGTCACTGTTTTTT. The full variable domain, in which reference TRBV29-1 and TRBJ1-4 provide the parts outside the CDR3, is SAVISQKPSRDICQRGTSLTIQCQVDSQVTMMFWYRQQPGQSLTLIATANQGSEATYESGFVIDKFPISRPNLTFSTLTVSNMSPEDSSIYLCSSRWGLSLFFGSGTQLSVL.

The chain recombines TRBV4-3 with TRBJ2-5; 7 positions match TRBD2. V lost 4 bases, J lost 7 bases, and 6 bases stayed unmatched. The CDR3 contains 13 residues. The germline gives CDR1 LGHNA, CDR2 YSLEER. CDR3 sequence (DNA): TGCGCCAGCAGCCCTTCGACTAGCATGACCCAGTACTTC. Translation: CASSPSTSMTQYF.

At least ten counts were recorded for this clonotype. V is TRBV2 and J is TRBJ2-7; TRBD1 matches at 8 bases. The CDR3 covers 16 residues. Germline CDR1 is SNHLY and CDR2 is FYNNEI. V shed 8 bases and J 3 bases; nucleotides not matched to a gene: 15. CDR3 amino acids: CASGRQGSKAIYEQYF. DNA for the CDR3: TGTGCCAGCGGAAGACAGGGGTCCAAAGCAATCTACGAGCAGTACTTC.

The chain has TRBV27 and TRBJ1-1, with D maybe TRBD1 (6 bases). Germline V lookup: CDR1 MNHEY, CDR2 SMNVEV (reference sequence). The V end lost 6 bases, the J end lost 1 base, and 9 bases lay between the germline ends. There are 13 residues in the CDR3. The CDR3 reads CASRDRPNTEAFF. CDR3 DNA sequence: TGTGCCAGCAGGGACAGACCGAACACTGAAGCTTTCTTT.

This clonotype has just a few counts. This sequence joins TRBV20-1 and TRBJ2-1, with a possible D match to TRBD2 (6 bases). Per the germline V gene, CDR1 is DFQATT and CDR2 is SNEGSKA (reference sequence). The CDR3 totals 13 residues. Trimming removed 7 bases at V and 2 bases at J, with 12 bases between. CDR3 residues: CSGRGTPYNEQFF. The CDR3 DNA follows: TGCAGTGGCCGGGGGACCCCCTACAATGAGCAGTTCTTC.

The rearrangement uses TRBV7-9 and TRBJ1-6; D ambiguous. The CDR3 runs 15 residues. In germline, CDR1 is SEHNR, CDR2 FQNEAQ (reference sequence). Trimming shortened V by 0 bases and J by 6 bases, and 9 bases separated the two germline ends. The CDR3 spells CASSLASRANSPLHF. CDR3 coding DNA: TGTGCCAGCAGCTTAGCGTCCCGTGCTAATTCACCCCTCCACTTT.

In DNA, the CDR3 is TGTGCCAGCACGAGGTACCGAATCGTTAATGAAAAACTGTTTTTT. Amino acids: CASTRYRIVNEKLFF. The chain recombines TRBV28 with TRBJ1-4; D not resolved. The CDR3 runs to 15 residues. CDR1 is MDHEN and CDR2 is SYDVKM in the germline V gene. The V end was cut by 7 bases, the J end by 4 bases, with 16 bases between.

This clonotype was observed a handful of times. The V and J genes are TRBV24-1 and TRBJ2-3; 9 positions match TRBD2. V lost 5 bases and J lost 2; bases outside the gene matches: 4. The CDR3 spans 15 residues. CDR1 is KGHDR, CDR2 SFDVKD, per germline. The CDR3 spells CATSVRGGTTDTQYF. The CDR3 bases are TGTGCCACCAGTGTGCGGGGGGGAACCACAGATACGCAGTATTTT.

This chain connects TRBV20-1 to TRBJ2-5, with 13 bases fitting TRBD2. This CDR3 contains 16 residues. After removal of 7 bases from V and 4 bases from J, the junction contained 12 bases not matched to a gene. Germline lookup yields CDR1 DFQATT and CDR2 SNEGSKA (reference sequence). The CDR3 region is CSVIIPGLAGRETQYF. The CDR3 DNA reads as TGCAGTGTCATTATCCCGGGACTAGCGGGGAGAGAGACCCAGTACTTC.

This clonotype was seen a handful of times. The chain is built from TRBV5-1 and TRBJ2-7; D might be TRBD2 (5 bases). This CDR3 is 14 amino acids long. The V end lost 0 bases, the J end lost 2 bases, and 9 bases lay between the germline ends. Looked up from germline, CDR1 is SGHRS and CDR2 is YFSETQ. In DNA form, the CDR3 reads TGCGCCAGCAGCTTGGCCGTCGGGACCTACGAGCAGTACTTC. Its protein product is CASSLAVGTYEQYF.

This chain joins TRBV24-1 and TRBJ2-5; 10 nucleotides line up with TRBD1. The germline V gene has CDR1 KGHDR and CDR2 SFDVKD. Trimming cost V 7 bases and J 4 bases; bases outside gene matches: 2. The CDR3 has 13 amino acids. The CDR3 DNA sequence: TGTGCCACCAGCGGACAGGGGGTAGAGACCCAGTACTTC. Residues: CATSGQGVETQYF.

This chain connects TRBV29-1 to TRBJ2-1; D is perhaps TRBD1 or TRBD2 (6 bases each). The germline gives CDR1 SQVTM, CDR2 ANQGSEA. The CDR3 runs 13 residues. Trimming took 4 bases from V and 8 from J, leaving 15 bases between them. This chain's CDR3 is CSVAIARGDEQFF. The CDR3 DNA is TGCAGCGTTGCGATAGCTAGGGGGGATGAGCAGTTCTTC.

The chain carries TRBV28 and TRBJ2-5; D is ambiguous. The closer fit of TRBJ2-1 to the DNA end suggests the J call may be wrong. The CDR3 has 15 residues. Germline assignment: CDR1 MDHEN and CDR2 SYDVKM. The DNA of the CDR3 is TGTGCCAGCAGTCCACCCCCGGACGGTGTGGAGACCCAGTTCTTC. Translation gives CASSPPPDGVETQFF.

V gene TRBV5-1 combines with J gene TRBJ1-2; maybe TRBD1 (5 bases). The V end was cut by 0 bases, the J end by 0 bases, with 9 bases between. The CDR3 length is 15 residues. CDR1 SGHRS and CDR2 YFSETQ come from the germline V gene. CDR3 in DNA: TGCGCCAGCAGCTTGGATGGGGGAACTAACTATGGCTACACCTTC. The encoded protein is CASSLDGGTNYGYTF.

This clonotype was seen a handful of times. DNA for the CDR3: TGTGCCAGCAGTGAACACGACTCCTACGAGCAGTACTTC. Translation: CASSEHDSYEQYF. The rearrangement links TRBV2 to TRBJ2-7; D gene uncertain. The CDR3 loop spans 13 amino acids. The V end was cut by 2 bases, the J end by 0 bases, with 5 bases between. The germline V gene has CDR1 SNHLY and CDR2 FYNNEI.

This clonotype has just a few counts. The genes are TRBV10-2 and TRBJ2-2; possible D gene TRBD2, 5 bases. The V and J ends lost 7 bases and 0 bases respectively, with 15 bases between them. The CDR3 consists of 16 residues. In germline, CDR1 is WSHSY, CDR2 SAAADI. CDR3 residues: CASNGPGRANTGELFF. For the CDR3, the DNA is TGCGCCAGCAATGGACCCGGGCGGGCGAACACCGGGGAGCTGTTTTTT.

The rearrangement joins TRBV27 to TRBJ2-1; no clear D. Germline V gene data show CDR1 as MNHEY and CDR2 as SMNVEV (reference sequence). The ends were cut back, 4 bases at V and 5 bases at J, with 9 bases in the middle. CDR3 length equals 13 residues. CDR3 amino acids: CASSWSTNNEQFF. CDR3 nucleotide sequence: TGTGCCAGCAGTTGGTCCACTAACAATGAGCAGTTCTTC.